The T cell receptor (beta chain) under discussion was sequenced for a study of T cell responses to AZD1222 COVID-19 vaccine. Overall study results and limits: The study reported that nearly half of spike-specific TCRs target unmutated variant regions. Receipt of two AZD1222 doses was followed by a rise in Spike-specific TCR breadth and depth. Baseline serostatus was positive in only a handful of AZD1222 recipients.

The table lists this clone with a few counts. Its target is not known. The CDR3 is made up of 14 amino acids. The V and J ends lost 0 bases and 5 bases respectively, with 8 bases between them. Germline assignment: CDR1 SGHNT and CDR2 YENEEA. The table came from immunoSEQ multiplex PCR; TCRdb's copy has only in-frame clones and leaves some out. The sample carries 100,000 to 120,000 clones, approximately 88% recorded once. This chain connects TRBV11-3 to TRBJ2-1, with a tentative D call TRBD2 (6 bases). The sequences come from peripheral blood, collected on day 0 of AZD1222 vaccination. This TCR came from an adult in good health. CDR3 loop: CASSLERDNNEQFF. In nucleotides, the CDR3 is TGTGCCAGCAGCTTAGAGCGGGATAACAATGAGCAGTTCTTC.